Shown below are 30 T cell receptor beta chains from a single sample sequenced in a study of cytotoxic CD8 clonotypes in ibrutinib-treated CLL. TCRdb's table, derived via immunoSEQ multiplex PCR, lists solely in-frame clones and lacks some. The sample lists more than 300,000 clones; approximately 80% were seen once. Sequenced material: PBMCs, taken before ibrutinib treatment. The receptors derive from a human donor with chronic lymphocytic leukemia.

The chain couples TRBV5-1 to TRBJ2-5; weak D call: TRBD2 (6 bases). V dropped 2 bases and J dropped 5 bases, with 19 bases sitting between them. CDR1 is SGHRS, CDR2 YFSETQ, per germline. This CDR3 has 16 residues. CDR3 coding DNA: TGCGCCAGCAGCTTAGTTGCGGGACTCTCAGGGGAGACCCAGTACTTC. Encoded protein: CASSLVAGLSGETQYF.

This clone turned up a few times. The chain links TRBV6-5 to TRBJ2-3; D remains unclear. Trimming removed 0 bases at V and 4 bases at J, with 8 bases between. The germline V gene encodes CDR1 MNHEY and CDR2 SVGAGI. The CDR3 length is 14 residues. CDR3 coding DNA: TGTGCCAGCAGTTACTCGAACCCGTCAGATACGCAGTATTTT. This sequence encodes CASSYSNPSDTQYF.

V is TRBV4-1 and J is TRBJ2-1; D unresolved. Per the germline V gene, CDR1 is MGHRA and CDR2 is YSYEKL. The V and J ends lost 8 bases and 8 bases respectively, with 19 bases between them. The CDR3 is 14 amino acids. CDR3: CASSPNSPADEQFF. The CDR3 bases are TGCGCCAGCTCCCCCAACTCCCCTGCTGATGAGCAGTTCTTC.

This sequence joins TRBV6-4 and TRBJ1-2; 8 nucleotides align to TRBD1. V lost 2 bases to trimming and J lost 5 bases; unmatched junction nucleotides: 7. This CDR3 region has 15 residues. The germline V gene encodes CDR1 MRHNA and CDR2 SNTAGT. The CDR3 loop is CASSDGAGGGYGYTF. The DNA of the CDR3 is TGTGCCAGCAGTGACGGTGCAGGGGGCGGGTATGGCTACACCTTC.

V is TRBV5-1 and J is TRBJ2-1, with D perhaps TRBD2 (5 bases). Trimming shortened V by 0 bases and J by 7 bases, and 14 bases separated the two germline ends. Germline assignment: CDR1 SGHRS and CDR2 YFSETQ. The CDR3 runs to 15 residues. DNA of the CDR3: TGCGCCAGCAGCTTGGCTCCGGGGATCTTAAATGAGCAGTTCTTC. As protein: CASSLAPGILNEQFF.

The genes are TRBV27 and TRBJ2-1, with 12 bases fitting TRBD2. The CDR3 sequence is 18 residues long. The V segment lost 3 bases and the J segment 0 bases; nucleotides outside the gene matches: 6. CDR1 is MNHEY and CDR2 is SMNVEV in the germline V gene (reference sequence). The CDR3 is CASSLGTSGLFSYNEQFF. Written as DNA, the CDR3 is TGTGCCAGCAGTTTGGGGACTAGCGGGCTTTTCTCCTACAATGAGCAGTTCTTC.

CDR3 coding DNA: TGCGCCAGCAGCCAACAAGGAGGGGGCTATGAAAAACTGTTTTTT. Amino acid sequence: CASSQQGGGYEKLFF. The gene calls are TRBV4-1 and TRBJ1-4; 7 nucleotides match TRBD1. J lost 6 bases, V lost 2 bases, and 6 bases had no gene match. The V gene's germline CDR1 is MGHRA and CDR2 YSYEKL. This CDR3 region has 15 residues.

The chain joins TRBV25-1 to TRBJ2-7; no clear D gene. The CDR3 is 12 residues long. Trimming stripped 7 bases from V and 2 bases from J, with 9 bases between. Germline CDR1 MGHDK, CDR2 SYGVNS. Written as DNA, the CDR3 is TGTGCCAGCACCCACCATCCCTACGAGCAGTACTTC. It is translated as CASTHHPYEQYF.

The J gene is TRBJ2-2, the V gene TRBV9; D unclear. Germline CDR1 reads SGDLS; CDR2 reads YYNGEE. Trimming took off 0 bases at V and 7 bases at J, with 7 bases between the two ends. This CDR3 comprises 13 residues. CDR3 protein: CASSVVDGGELFF. For the CDR3, the DNA is TGTGCCAGCAGCGTAGTTGATGGCGGGGAGCTGTTTTTT.

The chain couples TRBV7-9 to TRBJ2-1, with D uncertain. CDR3 length: 14 amino acids. Germline V gene sequence: CDR1 SEHNR, CDR2 FQNEAQ (reference sequence). V lost 1 base to trimming and J lost 8 bases, with 12 bases between them. CDR3 protein: CASSLVEGPYEQFF. The CDR3 coding sequence is TGTGCCAGCAGCTTAGTGGAAGGACCCTATGAGCAGTTCTTC.

This clone was observed a handful of times. The V and J genes are TRBV7-2 and TRBJ1-1, with D hard to call. Looked up from germline, CDR1 is SGHTA and CDR2 is FQGNSA. V lost 11 bases and J lost 2, with 9 bases in between. The CDR3 has 11 residues. For the CDR3, the DNA is TGTGCCTCGCGCTATAACACTGAAGCTTTCTTT. This sequence encodes CASRYNTEAFF.

Written as DNA, the CDR3 is TGCGCCAGCAGCTTGAGGCCCCTTTGGACAGGAATCTCCTACGAGCAGTACTTC. It translates to CASSLRPLWTGISYEQYF. The chain employs TRBV5-1 and TRBJ2-7, with TRBD1 matching over 7 bases. This CDR3 contains 18 residues. Trimming took 1 base from V and 0 from J; bases not matched to a gene: 13. In germline, CDR1 is SGHRS, CDR2 YFSETQ. Based on the CDR3 plus reference TRBV5-1 and TRBJ2-7, the full variable domain is KAGVTQTPRYLIKTRGQQVTLSCSPISGHRSVSWYQQTPGQGLQFLFEYFSETQRNKGNFPGRFSGRQFSNSRSEMNVSTLELGDSALYLCASSLRPLWTGISYEQYFGPGTRLTVT.

The rearrangement links TRBV9 to TRBJ2-5, with D perhaps matching TRBD2 (5 bases). Germline assignment: CDR1 SGDLS and CDR2 YYNGEE. With 4 bases removed from V and 5 bases from J, the gap between germline ends came to 15 bases. The CDR3 has 14 amino acids. The CDR3, as DNA: TGTGCCAGCAGCCCGGGATTAACCCTGGAGACCCAGTACTTC. It encodes CASSPGLTLETQYF.

The chain uses TRBV15 and TRBJ2-3; tentatively, D is TRBD2 (6 bases). The CDR3 consists of 18 residues. V dropped 1 base and J dropped 1 base, with 18 bases sitting between them. Germline V gene data show CDR1 as LNHNV and CDR2 as YYDKDF (reference sequence). The CDR3 DNA reads as TGTGCCACCAGCAGAGCCCACATGGATTCTAGCGGCACAGATACGCAGTATTTT. Protein: CATSRAHMDSSGTDTQYF.

The chain couples TRBV30 to TRBJ1-1, with TRBD1 matching over 8 bases. The CDR3 has 17 residues. V trimming: 6 bases; J trimming: 1 base; junction bases outside the gene matches: 16. Germline V gives CDR1 GTSNPN, CDR2 SVGIG (reference sequence). CDR3 DNA sequence: TGTGCCTGTGGGTCAGGACAGGGTCGGGCTCGGAACACTGAAGCTTTCTTT. Its translation: CACGSGQGRARNTEAFF. The full variable domain, rest sourced from reference TRBV30 and TRBJ1-1, is SQTIHQWPATLVQPVGSPLSLECTVEGTSNPNLYWYRQAAGRGLQLLFYSVGIGQISSEVPQNLSASRPQDRQFILSSKKLLLSDSGFYLCACGSGQGRARNTEAFFGQGTRLTVV.

This clone turned up a few times. V and J are TRBV7-2 and TRBJ1-1; TRBD1 matches at 8 bases. CDR1 SGHTA and CDR2 FQGNSA come from the germline V gene. J was trimmed by 5 bases and V by 1 base; bases with no gene match: 9. This CDR3 is 16 amino acids long. DNA for the CDR3: TGTGCCAGCAGCTTAGATCCCAGGACAGGGAGGACTGAAGCTTTCTTT. It yields the protein CASSLDPRTGRTEAFF.

The rearrangement joins TRBV5-6 to TRBJ2-5, with 9 bases aligning to TRBD1. This CDR3 is built from 15 residues. The ends lost 0 bases at V and 9 bases at J; junction bases unmatched: 9. Germline-derived CDR1 and CDR2 are SGHDT and YYEEEE. The CDR3 coding sequence is TGTGCCAGCAGCTTGGTTGGGACAGGGCAAGTGGCCCAGTACTTC. Protein sequence: CASSLVGTGQVAQYF.

The chain employs TRBV19 and TRBJ1-2, with 9 bases aligning to TRBD1. Germline loops: CDR1 LNHDA, CDR2 SQIVND (reference sequence). CDR3 size: 13 residues. Germline trimming cut 7 bases from V and 5 bases from J; bases unmatched to any gene: 5. CDR3 protein: CASTTGGFYGYTF. The CDR3 DNA is TGTGCCAGTACGACAGGGGGTTTTTATGGCTACACCTTC.

The rearrangement uses TRBV4-2 and TRBJ2-3; D gene ambiguous. There are 15 residues in the CDR3. Germline CDR1 is LGHNA and CDR2 is YNFKEQ. Trimming stripped 3 bases from V and 2 bases from J, with 12 bases between. The CDR3 reads CASSHYPTPTDTQYF. In nucleotides, the CDR3 is TGTGCCAGCAGCCACTATCCAACCCCCACAGATACGCAGTATTTT.

The chain couples TRBV29-1 to TRBJ2-7; 8 nucleotides line up with TRBD1. From germline, CDR1 is SQVTM and CDR2 ANQGSEA. This CDR3 spans 13 amino acids. Unmatched junction bases numbered 5, after V lost 2 bases and J lost 5 bases. The CDR3 reads CSVETGGYNEQYF. Written as DNA, the CDR3 is TGCAGCGTTGAAACAGGGGGTTACAACGAGCAGTACTTC.

The chain couples TRBV21-1 to TRBJ2-7; the table's D call TRBD2 went unverified against the DNA. TRBV21-1 is tagged as a pseudogene. The CDR3 has 17 amino acids. CDR3 in amino acids: CASSKALYPGLRSEQYF. DNA for the CDR3: TGTGCCAGCAGCAAAGCGCTGTACCCCGGACTGAGATCCGAGCAGTACTTC.

The J gene is TRBJ2-2, the V gene TRBV13, with D unresolved. The V gene lost 3 bases and the J gene lost 6 bases, with 17 bases spanning the gap. The germline V gene has CDR1 PRHDT and CDR2 FYEKMQ (reference sequence). CDR3 length: 16 amino acids. CDR3 in amino acids: CASSLGSRSTAGELFF. The CDR3 bases are TGTGCCAGCAGCTTGGGGTCCCGGTCGACGGCCGGGGAGCTGTTTTTT.

The chain joins TRBV6-5 to TRBJ2-7; D is perhaps TRBD1 (6 bases). The CDR3 length is 15 residues. Looked up from germline, CDR1 is MNHEY and CDR2 is SVGAGI. The V end lost 5 bases, the J end lost 0 bases, and 14 bases lay between the germline ends. In DNA form, the CDR3 reads TGTGCCAGCAGTCCTGACAGGCTAAACTCCTACGAGCAGTACTTC. This encodes CASSPDRLNSYEQYF.

This chain joins TRBV5-1 and TRBJ1-1; D is unresolved. Looked up from germline, CDR1 is SGHRS and CDR2 is YFSETQ. V lost 2 bases and J lost 3, with 8 bases in between. The CDR3 loop spans 13 amino acids. CDR3 DNA sequence: TGCGCCAGCAGCTTTGGCGGAGACACTGAAGCTTTCTTT. Protein: CASSFGGDTEAFF.

The chain uses TRBV7-2 and TRBJ2-7, with D possibly called TRBD1 or TRBD2 (5 bases each). CDR1 is SGHTA and CDR2 is FQGNSA in the germline V gene. This CDR3 comprises 14 residues. Trimming pared 0 bases from V and 9 bases from J, leaving 15 bases between. The DNA for the CDR3 is TGTGCCAGCAGCTTAGCGGTTAGGGGAAGCGGGCAGTACTTC. Its protein product is CASSLAVRGSGQYF.

V gene TRBV28 combines with J gene TRBJ2-3, with a tentative D call TRBD2 (6 bases). Per the germline V gene, CDR1 is MDHEN and CDR2 is SYDVKM. CDR3 length: 16 amino acids. V was clipped by 2 bases and J by 3 bases, with 15 bases between them. The CDR3 nucleotides are TGTGCCAGCAGTTTAACGGGAGTAGTTGGGACAGATACGCAGTATTTT. It specifies CASSLTGVVGTDTQYF.

The chain carries TRBV9 and TRBJ1-5, with D uncertain. The V and J ends lost 2 bases and 7 bases respectively, with 10 bases between them. Germline loops: CDR1 SGDLS, CDR2 YYNGEE. The CDR3 contains 13 residues. The CDR3 protein is CASSVRGGQPQHF. CDR3 DNA: TGTGCCAGCAGCGTGCGGGGTGGGCAGCCCCAGCATTTT.

The chain is built from TRBV11-2 and TRBJ2-1; D remains ambiguous. In germline, CDR1 is SGHAT, CDR2 FQNNGV. V was trimmed by 5 bases and J by 0 bases, leaving 17 bases between them. The CDR3 loop spans 17 amino acids. CDR3 in DNA: TGTGCCAGCAGCCAAGAGCCGGCCCCCGGCTCCTACAATGAGCAGTTCTTC. This encodes CASSQEPAPGSYNEQFF. The complete variable domain, with remaining parts taken from reference TRBV11-2 and TRBJ2-1, reads EAGVAQSPRYKIIEKRQSVAFWCNPISGHATLYWYQQILGQGPKLLIQFQNNGVVDDSQLPKDRFSAERLKGVDSTLKIQPAKLEDSAVYLCASSQEPAPGSYNEQFFGPGTRLTVL.

This clone is a singleton in its sample. CDR3 protein: CASSSAGPLVSSGANVLTF. The CDR3 DNA sequence: TGTGCCAGCAGCTCTGCGGGGCCGCTCGTGAGCTCTGGGGCCAACGTCCTGACTTTC. V is TRBV7-6 and J is TRBJ2-6; possibly TRBD2 for D (6 bases). The CDR3 runs to 19 residues. Deletions cut 4 bases from V and 0 bases from J, with 19 bases between. Germline values: CDR1 SGHVS, CDR2 FNYEAQ.

The V call is TRBV5-1, the J call TRBJ2-5, with TRBD2 matching over 11 bases. Germline CDR1 and CDR2: SGHRS and YFSETQ. V was pared by 2 bases and J by 4 bases, with 7 bases of the junction left unmatched. The CDR3 covers 16 residues. As DNA, the CDR3 is TGCGCCAGCAGCTTCGGGGGTAGCGGGAGGGGAGAGACCCAGTACTTC. It codes for CASSFGGSGRGETQYF.